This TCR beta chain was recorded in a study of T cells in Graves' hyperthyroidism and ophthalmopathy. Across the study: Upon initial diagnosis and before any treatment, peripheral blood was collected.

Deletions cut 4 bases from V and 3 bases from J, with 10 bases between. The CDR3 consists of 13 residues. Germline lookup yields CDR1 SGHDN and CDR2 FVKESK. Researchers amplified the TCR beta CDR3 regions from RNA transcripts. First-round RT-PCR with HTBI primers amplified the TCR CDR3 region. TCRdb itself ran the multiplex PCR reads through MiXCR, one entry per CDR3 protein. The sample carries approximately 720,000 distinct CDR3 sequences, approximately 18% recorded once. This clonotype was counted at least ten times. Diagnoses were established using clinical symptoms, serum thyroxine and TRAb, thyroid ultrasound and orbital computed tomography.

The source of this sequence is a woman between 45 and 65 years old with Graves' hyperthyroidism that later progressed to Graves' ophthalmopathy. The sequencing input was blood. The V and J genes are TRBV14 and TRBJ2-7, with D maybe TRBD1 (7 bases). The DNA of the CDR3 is TGTGCCAGCAGCCCAGGGGGGTACTACGAGCAGTACTTC. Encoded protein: CASSPGGYYEQYF. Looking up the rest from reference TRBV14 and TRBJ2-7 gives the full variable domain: EAGVTQFPSHSVIEKGQTVTLRCDPISGHDNLYWYRRVMGKEIKFLLHFVKESKQDESGMPNNRFLAERTGGTYSTLKVQPAELEDSGVYFCASSPGGYYEQYFGPGTRLTVT.